The entry below gives a single T cell receptor (beta chain) sequence along with its context. Its antigen is unidentified. This sample is part of a study of CXCR3-negative and CXCR3-positive naive CD8 T cells. Study in general: Summed over all libraries, TRB reads came to roughly 140 million, with about 1.5 +/- 0.3 million per library. General study findings and limits: Memory CD8+ cells had much lower diversity, and both naive subsets had comparably high diversity. CXCR3-positive naive cells carried more hydrophobic TRB CDR3s than CXCR3-negative naive cells did.

Identification of naive CD8+ T cells rested on CD45RO-CCR7+CD27+CD95- status. 5' RACE with UMI labels generated the TRB cDNA libraries. TCRdb reworked the 5' RACE reads into one entry per CDR3 protein, no DNA. The data include 150,000 or so distinct CDR3 sequences; the top ten clones carry nearly 0.5%. CDR1 is SGHRS, CDR2 YFSETQ, per germline. CDR3 length equals 17 residues. Sequencing was carried out using naive CXCR3+ CD8+ T cells from blood. Subset here: CD45RO-CCR7+CD27+CD95- naive CD8+ T cells expressing CXCR3 (TNR3+). The chain links TRBV5-1 to TRBJ2-7; with no DNA, the TCRdb D assignment of TRBD2 cannot be verified. The receptor comes from a human donor in good health. Some clones in this sample may be carry-over from other donors' samples. The CDR3 is CASSPSTGPLSSYEQYF.